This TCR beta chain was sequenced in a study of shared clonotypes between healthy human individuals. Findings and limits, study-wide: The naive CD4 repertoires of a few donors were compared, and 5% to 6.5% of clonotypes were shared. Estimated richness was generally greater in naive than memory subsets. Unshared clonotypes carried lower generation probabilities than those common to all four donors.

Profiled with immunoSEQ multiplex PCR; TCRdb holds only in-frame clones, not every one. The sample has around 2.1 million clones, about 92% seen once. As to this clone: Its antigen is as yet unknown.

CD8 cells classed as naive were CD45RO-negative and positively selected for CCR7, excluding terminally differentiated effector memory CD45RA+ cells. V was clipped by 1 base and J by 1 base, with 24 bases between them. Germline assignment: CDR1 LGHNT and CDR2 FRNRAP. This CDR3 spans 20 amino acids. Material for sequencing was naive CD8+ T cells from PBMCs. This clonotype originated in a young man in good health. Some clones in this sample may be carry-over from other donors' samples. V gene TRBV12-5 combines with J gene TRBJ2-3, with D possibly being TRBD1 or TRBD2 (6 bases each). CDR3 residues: CASGLAPLQGLWIGTDTQYF. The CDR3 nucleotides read TGTGCTAGTGGTTTGGCCCCCCTACAGGGACTGTGGATCGGCACAGATACGCAGTATTTT. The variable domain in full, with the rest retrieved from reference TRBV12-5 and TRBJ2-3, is DARVTQTPRHKVTEMGQEVTMRCQPILGHNTVFWYRQTMMQGLELLAYFRNRAPLDDSGMPKDRFSAEMPDATLATLKIQPSEPRDSAVYFCASGLAPLQGLWIGTDTQYFGPGTRLTVL.